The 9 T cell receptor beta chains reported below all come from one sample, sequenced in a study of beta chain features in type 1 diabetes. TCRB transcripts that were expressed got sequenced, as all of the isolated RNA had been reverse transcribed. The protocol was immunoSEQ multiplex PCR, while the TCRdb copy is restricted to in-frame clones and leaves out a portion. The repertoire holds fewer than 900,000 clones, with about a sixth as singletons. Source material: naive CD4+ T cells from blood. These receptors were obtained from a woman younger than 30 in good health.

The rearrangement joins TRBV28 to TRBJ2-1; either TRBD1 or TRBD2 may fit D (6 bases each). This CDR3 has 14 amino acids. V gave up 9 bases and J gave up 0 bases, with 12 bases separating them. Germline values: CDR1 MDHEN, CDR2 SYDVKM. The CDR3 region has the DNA TGTGCCAGTACCGAGGGGGGCTCCTACAATGAGCAGTTCTTC. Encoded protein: CASTEGGSYNEQFF. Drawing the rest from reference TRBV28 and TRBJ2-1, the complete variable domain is DVKVTQSSRYLVKRTGEKVFLECVQDMDHENMFWYRQDPGLGLRLIYFSYDVKMKEKGDIPEGYSVSREKKERFSLILESASTNQTSMYLCASTEGGSYNEQFFGPGTRLTVL.

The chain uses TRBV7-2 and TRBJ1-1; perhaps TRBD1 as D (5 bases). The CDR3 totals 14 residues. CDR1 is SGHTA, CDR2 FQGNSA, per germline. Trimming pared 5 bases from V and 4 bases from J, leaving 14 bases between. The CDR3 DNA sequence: TGTGCCAGCAGCCAAGATTTTGGGGCCACTGAAGCTTTCTTT. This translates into CASSQDFGATEAFF.

The CDR3, as DNA: TGTGCCAGCAGCTCACCTTACGCGGGAGGACACTCCTACAATGAGCAGTTCTTC. Translated: CASSSPYAGGHSYNEQFF. J is TRBJ2-1 and V is TRBV7-6; 8 bases are a match to TRBD2. The germline CDR1 and CDR2 sequences are SGHVS and FNYEAQ. CDR3 length: 18 amino acids. Unmatched junction bases numbered 11, after V lost 4 bases and J lost 0 bases. Drawing the rest from reference TRBV7-6 and TRBJ2-1, the complete variable domain is GAGVSQSPRYKVTKRGQDVALRCDPISGHVSLYWYRQALGQGPEFLTYFNYEAQQDKSGLPNDRFSAERPEGSISTLTIQRTEQRDSAMYRCASSSPYAGGHSYNEQFFGPGTRLTVL.

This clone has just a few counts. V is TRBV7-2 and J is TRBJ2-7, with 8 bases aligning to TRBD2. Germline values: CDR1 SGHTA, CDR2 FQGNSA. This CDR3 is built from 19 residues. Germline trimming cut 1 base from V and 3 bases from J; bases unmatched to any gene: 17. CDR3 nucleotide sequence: TGTGCCAGCAGCTTAGTCCTGGTGAGGAGCCTAGCGGGCCTCTACGAGCAGTACTTC. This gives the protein CASSLVLVRSLAGLYEQYF.

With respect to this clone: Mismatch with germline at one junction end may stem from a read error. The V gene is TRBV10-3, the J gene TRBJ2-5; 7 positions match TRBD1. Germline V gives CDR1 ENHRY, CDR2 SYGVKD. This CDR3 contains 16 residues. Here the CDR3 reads CASSEPGQPSQETQYF. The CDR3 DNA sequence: TGTGCCAGCAGTGAACCGGGACAGCCCTCTCAAGAGACCCAGTACTTC.

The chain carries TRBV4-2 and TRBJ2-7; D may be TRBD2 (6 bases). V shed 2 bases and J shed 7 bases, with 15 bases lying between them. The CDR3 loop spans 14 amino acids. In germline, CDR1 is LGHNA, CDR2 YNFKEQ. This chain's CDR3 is CASSQSGPKGEQYF. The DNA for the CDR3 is TGTGCCAGCAGCCAAAGCGGGCCGAAAGGAGAGCAGTACTTC.

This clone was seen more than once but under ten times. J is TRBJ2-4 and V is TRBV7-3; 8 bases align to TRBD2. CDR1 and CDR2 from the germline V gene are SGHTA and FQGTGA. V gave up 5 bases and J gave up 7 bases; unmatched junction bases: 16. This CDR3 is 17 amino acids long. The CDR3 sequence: CASSPTAGEMGRNIQYF. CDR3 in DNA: TGTGCCAGCAGCCCTACAGCGGGAGAGATGGGGAGGAACATTCAGTACTTC.

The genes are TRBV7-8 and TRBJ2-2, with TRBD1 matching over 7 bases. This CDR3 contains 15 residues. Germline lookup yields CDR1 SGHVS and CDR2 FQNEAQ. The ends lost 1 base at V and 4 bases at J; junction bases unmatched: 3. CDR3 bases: TGTGCCAGCAGCTTAGTACAGGGGAGCACCGGGGAGCTGTTTTTT. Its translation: CASSLVQGSTGELFF.

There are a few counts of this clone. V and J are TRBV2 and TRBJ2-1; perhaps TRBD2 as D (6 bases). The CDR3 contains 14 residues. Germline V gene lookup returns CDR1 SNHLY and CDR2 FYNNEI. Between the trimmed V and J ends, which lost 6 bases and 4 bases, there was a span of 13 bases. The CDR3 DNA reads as TGTGCCAGCAGCCTAGCGTCCTTATACAATGAGCAGTTCTTC. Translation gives CASSLASLYNEQFF.